This is a list of T cell receptor beta chains from one sample in a study of shared clonotypes between healthy human individuals. Repertoires were generated with immunoSEQ multiplex PCR, while TCRdb's copy carries only in-frame clones and drops some. Of about 700,000 clones listed, 92% are singletons. The specimen was naive CD8+ T cells sorted from blood. All receptors derive from a man aged 25-45 years in good health. Each CDR3 is given with its conserved first and last residue. The D gene is left open where the match is weak. The size of a clone is reported for some rows only, either as once, few or many, or as a class for expanded clones.

D	size	V	J	DNA	CDR3
TRBD1	NA	TRBV4-3	TRBJ2-1	TGCGCCAGCAGCCAAATCGGGACAGGGGACTACAATGAGCAGTTCTTC	CASSQIGTGDYNEQFF
NA	NA	TRBV6-6	TRBJ2-3	TGTGCCAGCAGTTACCTGGGGTCAGATACGCAGTATTTT	CASSYLGSDTQYF
NA	NA	TRBV19	TRBJ2-7	TGTGCCAGTAGTCCACCGATAGGGACGGTAACCTACGAGCAGTACTTC	CASSPPIGTVTYEQYF
NA	NA	TRBV25-1	TRBJ2-1	TGTGCCAGCAGTGAATTGAGTTCTGCTAGCTCCTACAATGAGCAGTTCTTC	CASSELSSASSYNEQFF
NA	NA	TRBV29-1	TRBJ1-2	TGCAGCGTTGTAGGGCGAGGTGGCTACACCTTC	CSVVGRGGYTF
NA	NA	TRBV7-9	TRBJ2-3	TGTGCCAGCAGCCCCTTTATTGGGGGAAAGATGGCAGATACGCAGTATTTT	CASSPFIGGKMADTQYF
TRBD1	NA	TRBV7-2	TRBJ2-7	TGTGCCAGCAGCTCCCACCCGGGACAGGGAAGCGAGCAGTACTTC	CASSSHPGQGSEQYF
TRBD2	NA	TRBV4-3	TRBJ2-5	TGCGCCAGCAGCCAAGAGGGCGGCGGACTAGCGGGAGTGGAGACCCAGTACTTC	CASSQEGGGLAGVETQYF
TRBD2	NA	TRBV7-9	TRBJ2-7	TGTGCCAGCAGCAATGGCGGGGGGTCTTCCCCTTTCTACGAGCAGTACTTC	CASSNGGGSSPFYEQYF
NA	NA	TRBV27	TRBJ1-5	TGTGCCAGCAGTTTATTCGTCGGCAATCAGCCCCAGCATTTT	CASSLFVGNQPQHF
NA	NA	TRBV9	TRBJ2-2	TGTGCCAGCAGCGTAGTCCTACAGGGATTAGACACCGGGGAGCTGTTTTTT	CASSVVLQGLDTGELFF
NA	NA	TRBV28	TRBJ2-7	TGTGCCAGCAGACCGACAGGACCTCCCTACGAGCAGTACTTC	CASRPTGPPYEQYF
TRBD2	NA	TRBV28	TRBJ2-7	TGTGCCACCCCCTGTGAGAGCGGGAGAGGGGACTACGAGCAGTACTTC	CATPCESGRGDYEQYF
TRBD2	NA	TRBV14	TRBJ2-7	TGTGCCAGCAGCCAAGGGCGAACTAGCGGGATCTACGAGCAGTACTTC	CASSQGRTSGIYEQYF
NA	NA	TRBV2	TRBJ2-7	TGTGCCAGCAGTCTCGGGGGATGGGTAGCTGTTAACTTC	CASSLGGWVAVNF
TRBD2	NA	TRBV12-5	TRBJ2-7	TGTGCTAGTGGTCCCCGGACTAGCGGGAGGGCCGGATTCCACGAGCAGTACTTC	CASGPRTSGRAGFHEQYF
NA	NA	TRBV4-3	TRBJ2-1	TGCGCCAGCAGCCAAGATGGGAGCTCCTACAATGAGCAGTTCTTC	CASSQDGSSYNEQFF
NA	few	TRBV30	TRBJ2-7	TGTGCCTGGAGTGTAAACAGCTACGAGCAGTACTTC	CAWSVNSYEQYF
TRBD2	NA	TRBV5-4	TRBJ2-1	TGTGCCAGCACCCGACTAGCGGGAGCCGGAGATGAGCAGTTCTTC	CASTRLAGAGDEQFF
NA	NA	TRBV9	TRBJ2-7	TGTGCCAGCAGCGCTACTTGGGAAGACTCCTACGAGCAGTACTTC	CASSATWEDSYEQYF
NA	NA	TRBV28	TRBJ2-5	TGTGCCAGCAGTTTTGAACAGGCACCCCAAGAGACCCAGTACTTC	CASSFEQAPQETQYF
TRBD1	NA	TRBV4-1	TRBJ1-4	TGCGCCAGCAGCCAGGACAGGGACAATGAAAAACTGTTTTTT	CASSQDRDNEKLFF
NA	NA	TRBV7-9	TRBJ2-7	TGTGCCAGCAGTTTTGAACAGGGCAACGAGCAGTACTTC	CASSFEQGNEQYF
TRBD2	NA	TRBV5-4	TRBJ2-3	TGTGCCAGCCTACGGGAGGATAGCACAGATACGCAGTATTTT	CASLREDSTDTQYF
NA	NA	TRBV7-9	TRBJ1-2	TGTGCCAGCAGCTTACTTGGGAGTGGTGATGGCTACACCTTC	CASSLLGSGDGYTF
NA	NA	TRBV6-1	TRBJ1-5	TGTGCCAGCAGTGAACCTGGCAATCAGCCCCAGCATTTT	CASSEPGNQPQHF
NA	NA	TRBV14	TRBJ1-2	TGTGCCAGCAGCCCTATGTCACTGGCTTATGGCTACACCTTC	CASSPMSLAYGYTF
TRBD1	NA	TRBV29-1	TRBJ2-1	TGCAGCGTCGGAACAGGGGGTCTCTACAATGAGCAGTTCTTC	CSVGTGGLYNEQFF
NA	NA	TRBV19	TRBJ2-6	TGTGCCAGTAGTATCCCGCTAGCGCGAATCGCCAGCTCTGGGGCCAACGTCCTGACTTTC	CASSIPLARIASSGANVLTF
NA	NA	TRBV6-5	TRBJ2-7	TGTGCCAGCTCCCCGGGGCACGAGCAGTACTTC	CASSPGHEQYF
TRBD1	NA	TRBV4-3	TRBJ1-2	TGCGCCAGCAGCCAAGAAACAGGGGGCGGAGGCTACACCTTC	CASSQETGGGGYTF
TRBD1	NA	TRBV19	TRBJ1-5	TGTGCCAGTAGTATATTGCCGGACAGGGGTTTGGAGTGGCCCCAGCATTTT	CASSILPDRGLEWPQHF
TRBD2	NA	TRBV7-9	TRBJ2-1	TGTGCCAGCAGCTTAGGTCGGACTAGCGGGGTATACAATGAGCAGTTCTTC	CASSLGRTSGVYNEQFF
TRBD1	NA	TRBV2	TRBJ2-1	TGTGCCAGCAGTGTCGACAGGGGGTGGAATGAGCAGTTCTTC	CASSVDRGWNEQFF
NA	NA	TRBV27	TRBJ2-7	TGTGCCAGCACCAAAGGGCACGAGCAGTACTTC	CASTKGHEQYF
NA	once	TRBV4-3	TRBJ2-1	TGCGCCAGCAGCCCAAGCAGGGAGGAGGATAATGAGCAGTTCTTC	CASSPSREEDNEQFF
NA	NA	TRBV29-1	TRBJ2-1	TGCAGCGTTGAAGGTCTCCGGGACTCCCAGTACGGTGAGCAGTTCTTC	CSVEGLRDSQYGEQFF
NA	NA	TRBV6-1	TRBJ1-5	TGTGCCAGCAGAACTTCCAGGCCCAAGAATCAGCCCCAGCATTTT	CASRTSRPKNQPQHF
NA	NA	TRBV10-2	TRBJ1-2	TGCGCCAGCAGTGAGTCGCGCAGGGCCTCGGATGGCTACACCTTC	CASSESRRASDGYTF
NA	NA	TRBV6-5	TRBJ2-1	TGTGCCAGCGCTAGCGCAGCCTACAATGAGCAGTTCTTC	CASASAAYNEQFF
TRBD2	NA	TRBV5-6	TRBJ2-7	TGTGCCAGCAGCTCTAGCGGGCTGAGCTCCTACGAGCAGTACTTC	CASSSSGLSSYEQYF
TRBD1	NA	TRBV27	TRBJ1-1	TGTGCCAGCAGTTCCCCTACAGGGGAACCGAACACTGAAGCTTTCTTT	CASSSPTGEPNTEAFF
NA	once	TRBV5-4	TRBJ2-7	TGTGCCAGCAGCTTGGGAGTCGGGTACGAGCAGTACTTC	CASSLGVGYEQYF
NA	NA	TRBV11-2	TRBJ2-7	TGTGCCAGCAGCCCAACCCTAAGTATGTGGGAGCAGTACTTC	CASSPTLSMWEQYF
TRBD2	NA	TRBV15	TRBJ2-1	TGTGCCACCAGCAGAACTAGCGGGAGGCATGAGCAGTTCTTC	CATSRTSGRHEQFF
NA	NA	TRBV7-9	TRBJ1-1	TGTGCCAGCTTCCGGGGGAACACTGAAGCTTTCTTT	CASFRGNTEAFF
TRBD1	NA	TRBV27	TRBJ2-7	TGTGCCAGCAGTTCCTACAGGGGGCACTACGAGCAGTACTTC	CASSSYRGHYEQYF
TRBD1	NA	TRBV7-9	TRBJ1-4	TGTGCCAGCAGCTCCGGGGGGACAGTGAATGAAAAACTGTTTTTT	CASSSGGTVNEKLFF
NA	NA	TRBV29-1	TRBJ1-2	TGCAGCGTTATCAGGGTCGACAACTATGGCTACACCTTC	CSVIRVDNYGYTF